This is a list of T cell receptor beta chains from one sample in a study of blood T cell dynamics during melanoma immunotherapy. Assay used: immunoSEQ multiplex PCR; TCRdb lists only in-frame clones, some missing. Altogether about 22,000 clones are present, 89% being singletons, with the ten largest covering roughly 1.1%. Sequencing was performed on blood, taken from a patient treated with checkpoint blockade. These receptors originate from a human donor with melanoma. The CDR3 runs from the conserved cysteine through the conserved F or W. Each record gives: J gene, D gene, clone size, V gene, CDR3 DNA, CDR3 protein. D genes are given only for firm matches. The size entry is marked missing in some rows and otherwise reads once, few, many or a size class.

TRBJ1-1 NA once TRBV7-9 TGTGCCAGCAGCCAGGTCATGGTTGAAGCTTTCTTT CASSQVMVEAFF
TRBJ1-5 TRBD1 once TRBV7-2 TGTGCCAGCAGCCCCCGGGACAGTAGCAATCAGCCCCAGCATTTT CASSPRDSSNQPQHF
TRBJ2-6 NA NA TRBV6-5 TGTGCCAGCAGTAAGGCCCTTTACGGGGCCAACGTCCTGACTTTC CASSKALYGANVLTF
TRBJ2-6 TRBD1 NA TRBV2 TGTGCCAGCAAGGGACAGACAGCGACGAGCACTGGGGCCAACGTCCTGACTTTC CASKGQTATSTGANVLTF
TRBJ2-7 TRBD2 NA TRBV5-4 TGTGCCAGCAGCACCGCCGGGACTATTACCTACGAGCAGTACTTC CASSTAGTITYEQYF
TRBJ2-7 NA NA TRBV25-1 TGTGCCAGCAGTGAAGACTACTACGAGCAGTACTTC CASSEDYYEQYF
TRBJ1-4 NA NA TRBV15 TGTGCCACCAGCAGAGAGGGCAGACTAAATGAAAAACTGTTTTTT CATSREGRLNEKLFF
TRBJ2-2 NA NA TRBV18 TGTGCCAGCTCCCAACGACAGACGAACACCGGGGAGCTGTTTTTT CASSQRQTNTGELFF
TRBJ2-1 TRBD2 NA TRBV19 TGTGCCAGTAGTATAGGCGGGGGAGTAACCTACAATGAGCAGTTCTTC CASSIGGGVTYNEQFF
TRBJ2-7 NA NA TRBV15 TGTGCCACCAGCAGAGGGGGAGGGGGGACCTCCTACGAGCAGTACTTC CATSRGGGGTSYEQYF
TRBJ2-2 NA NA TRBV11-3 TGTGCCAGCAGGCGGCTAGCGACGGCCGGGGAGCTGTTTTTT CASRRLATAGELFF
TRBJ1-3 NA NA TRBV7-9 TGTGCCAGCAGCTTAGGAGGGGGCTCTGGAAACACCATATATTTT CASSLGGGSGNTIYF
TRBJ2-1 TRBD2 NA TRBV11-2 TGTGCCAGCAGCTTCAGCGGGACCTACAATGAGCAGTTCTTC CASSFSGTYNEQFF
TRBJ1-5 TRBD1 NA TRBV4-2 TGTGCCGGAAAGGGGGCCCGAAATCAGCCCCAGCATTTT CAGKGARNQPQHF
TRBJ1-1 TRBD1 NA TRBV19 TGTGCCAGTAGAAGTGAGGGACAGGGAGGCACTGAAGCTTTCTTT CASRSEGQGGTEAFF
TRBJ1-1 TRBD1 NA TRBV6-5 TGTGCCAGCAGTAGGACAGGGGATTGGAATACTGAAGCTTTCTTT CASSRTGDWNTEAFF
TRBJ1-1 TRBD1 NA TRBV6-5 TGTGCCAGCAGTTACGGAGGCAGGGGGGCTGAAGCTTTCTTT CASSYGGRGAEAFF
TRBJ2-1 NA NA TRBV5-1 TGCGCCAGCAGCTTGCCCTTGACAGGCTCCGGGTTAAATGAGCAGTTCTTC CASSLPLTGSGLNEQFF
TRBJ2-7 TRBD1 NA TRBV30 TGTGCCTGGGGTCACGGACAGGGGTACGAGCAGTACTTC CAWGHGQGYEQYF
TRBJ1-2 TRBD1 few TRBV6-1 TGTGCCAGCAGTGAAGCGGTATTCGGTATGGGACAGCTCAGCTATGGCTACACCTTC CASSEAVFGMGQLSYGYTF
TRBJ2-3 TRBD2 NA TRBV5-1 TGCGCCAGCAGCTTGGAGTGGCGGGGGGGCACAGATACGCAGTATTTT CASSLEWRGGTDTQYF
TRBJ2-7 TRBD1 few TRBV5-1 TGCGCCAGCAGCCATGGACAGGCCTCCTACGAGCAGTACTTC CASSHGQASYEQYF
TRBJ2-1 NA NA TRBV21-1 TGTGCCAGCAGCCAGACACTCCGGACTGCAATTAGTTATCAGCAGTTCTTC CASSQTLRTAISYQQFF
TRBJ1-1 NA NA TRBV9 TGTGCCAGCAGCGTAGGGGGAGGGTGGAACACTGAAGCTTTCTTT CASSVGGGWNTEAFF
TRBJ1-1 NA NA TRBV21-1 TGTGCCAACCCCATCCCCCCGGGACGGGTAACGAGGGTTGACACTGAAGCTTTCTTT CANPIPPGRVTRVDTEAFF
TRBJ1-6 NA few TRBV7-6 TGTGCCAGCAGCCCCCAGGAAGGGGCCCTACTCCACTTT CASSPQEGALLHF
TRBJ2-7 NA NA TRBV6-5 TGTGCCAGCAGTACCCCTGGGCAGCAGTACTTC CASSTPGQQYF
TRBJ2-5 NA once TRBV7-2 TGTGCCAGCAGCTTAGAGGCAGTGTACCAAGAGACCCAGTACTTC CASSLEAVYQETQYF
TRBJ1-2 TRBD1 NA TRBV6-5 TGTGCCAGCAGCCGGACAGGGATGATGGACTATGGCTACACCTTC CASSRTGMMDYGYTF
TRBJ2-5 NA NA TRBV7-6 TGTGCCAGCAGCTTAGCTCAAGAGACCCAGTACTTC CASSLAQETQYF
TRBJ1-2 TRBD1 NA TRBV5-4 TGTGCCAGCAGCCCAGACAGGGAAGGCTATGGCTACACCTTC CASSPDREGYGYTF
TRBJ1-6 NA once TRBV28 TGTGCCAGCAGTAGCCCCGGGAGGAGTCATTCACCCCTCCACTTT CASSSPGRSHSPLHF
TRBJ1-1 NA NA TRBV11-2 TGTGCCAGCAGCTCTTGGCCCCAAAGGGGCACTGAAGCTTTCTTT CASSSWPQRGTEAFF
TRBJ2-7 NA NA TRBV28 TGTGCCAGCAGCCCCCCGGGTTCCAGCTCCTACGAGCAGTACTTC CASSPPGSSSYEQYF
TRBJ2-1 NA NA TRBV11-2 TGTGCCAGCAGCCTAAACAGGGCCTCCTACAATGAGCAGTTCTTC CASSLNRASYNEQFF
TRBJ1-6 NA NA TRBV5-6 TGTGCCAGCAGCGGTAGGGGCCGGTCCTATAATTCACCCCTCCACTTT CASSGRGRSYNSPLHF
TRBJ1-4 TRBD1 NA TRBV11-2 TGTGCCAGCAGCCTCGGGACAGGAAAACTGTTTTTT CASSLGTGKLFF
TRBJ2-7 NA NA TRBV7-5 TGTGTCAGAAGCCGAGTACGCGTGCAGTACTTC CVRSRVRVQYF
TRBJ1-3 TRBD1 NA TRBV6-1 TGTGCCAGCAGTGAAGGAGGGGGCCCTGGAAACACCATATATTTT CASSEGGGPGNTIYF
TRBJ1-5 NA NA TRBV7-8 TGTGCCAGCAGCTTACGGGGAACTCAGCCCCAGCATTTT CASSLRGTQPQHF
TRBJ2-7 TRBD1 NA TRBV7-9 TGTGCCAGCAGCCCACGGGACAGGCAGTACTTC CASSPRDRQYF
TRBJ2-2 NA NA TRBV28 TGTGCCAGCAGATCTAGTAACACCGGGGAGCTGTTTTTT CASRSSNTGELFF
TRBJ2-3 NA NA TRBV5-1 TGCGCCAGCAGCTACGACAGGCCTGGCGTCACCACAGATACGCAGTATTTT CASSYDRPGVTTDTQYF
TRBJ1-2 NA NA TRBV29-1 TGCAGCGTTGAAGTATGGACAGCGGGGGGCGGCTACACCTTC CSVEVWTAGGGYTF
TRBJ2-3 NA NA TRBV4-2 TGTGCCAGCAGCCAAGAAGGAGCGGGTCCCCGGGATACGCAGTATTTT CASSQEGAGPRDTQYF
TRBJ2-7 TRBD2 NA TRBV11-2 TGTGCCAGCAGCCCAAGGACTAGCGGGAGGGGACCGTACTTC CASSPRTSGRGPYF
TRBJ1-4 NA NA TRBV27 TGTGCCAGCAGTTTCGCGGGTCGGATGGAAAAACTGTTTTTT CASSFAGRMEKLFF
TRBJ1-5 TRBD1 few TRBV19 TGTGCCAGTAGTATATCCGGGACAGGGGGCCAGCCCCAGCATTTT CASSISGTGGQPQHF
TRBJ2-3 NA NA TRBV7-9 TGTGCCAGCAGCTTTGTAGTAACAGATACGCAGTATTTT CASSFVVTDTQYF
TRBJ1-3 NA few TRBV6-5 TGTGCCAGCAGTTACGGACTTCGGACCTCTGGAAACACCATATATTTT CASSYGLRTSGNTIYF
TRBJ2-2 TRBD2 NA TRBV7-2 TGTGCCAGCAGCTCTCAGGGACTAGCGGGATCGAACACCGGGGAGCTGTTTTTT CASSSQGLAGSNTGELFF
TRBJ2-3 TRBD1 NA TRBV9 TGTGCCAGCAGCGAGGGGACAGGCGGAACAGATACGCAGTATTTT CASSEGTGGTDTQYF
TRBJ1-2 NA NA TRBV5-1 TGCGCCAGCAGCGCCGACAGCCTCGCCTATGGCTACACCTTC CASSADSLAYGYTF